This T cell receptor (beta chain) was observed in a study of T cells in Graves' hyperthyroidism and ophthalmopathy. At the level of the study: The initial diagnosis was the point when peripheral blood was collected, ahead of any treatment. Regarding the study as a whole: The model identified upcoming ophthalmopathy a median 6.5 months ahead of onset.

V lost 3 bases and J lost 2; bases outside the gene matches: 12. This CDR3 is built from 16 residues. Germline V lookup: CDR1 SQVTM, CDR2 ANQGSEA. RNA transcripts yielded amplified TCR beta CDR3 regions. HTBI primers were the set used in a first-round RT-PCR of the TCR CDR3. MiXCR was run by TCRdb on the multiplex PCR reads, yielding one entry per CDR3 protein. This sample has about 700,000 distinct CDR3 sequences, with 14% found just once. The diagnoses drew upon clinical symptoms, serum thyroxine and TRAb, thyroid ultrasound and orbital computed tomography. This clonotype was seen more than once but under ten times. Its antigen remains unidentified.

The origin of this receptor is a woman aged 18-35 years with Graves' hyperthyroidism. Sequenced input: blood. The rearrangement links TRBV29-1 to TRBJ2-7; 8 bases map to TRBD1. CDR3 bases: TGCAGCGTTGAGGAGGGCCTAGGGGACAGGCCCTACGAGCAGTACTTC. As protein: CSVEEGLGDRPYEQYF.